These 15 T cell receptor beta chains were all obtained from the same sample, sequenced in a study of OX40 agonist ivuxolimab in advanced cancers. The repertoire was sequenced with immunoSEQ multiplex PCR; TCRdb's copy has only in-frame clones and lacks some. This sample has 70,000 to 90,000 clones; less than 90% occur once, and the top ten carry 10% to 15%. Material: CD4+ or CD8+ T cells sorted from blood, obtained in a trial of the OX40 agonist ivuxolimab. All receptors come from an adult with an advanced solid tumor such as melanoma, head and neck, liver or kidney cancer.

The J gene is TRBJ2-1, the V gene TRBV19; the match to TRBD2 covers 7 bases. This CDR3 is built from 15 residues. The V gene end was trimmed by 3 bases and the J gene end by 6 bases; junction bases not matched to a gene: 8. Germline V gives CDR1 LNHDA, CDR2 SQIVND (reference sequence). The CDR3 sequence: CASSIFAGVVNEQFF. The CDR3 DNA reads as TGTGCCAGTAGTATCTTCGCGGGAGTCGTCAATGAGCAGTTCTTC.

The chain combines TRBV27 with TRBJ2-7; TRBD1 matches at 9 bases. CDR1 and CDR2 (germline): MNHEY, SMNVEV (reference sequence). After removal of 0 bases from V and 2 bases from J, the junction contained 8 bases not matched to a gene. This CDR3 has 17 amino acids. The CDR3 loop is CASSLSQQGAFPYEQYF. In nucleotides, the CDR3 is TGTGCCAGCAGTTTATCCCAACAGGGGGCCTTTCCCTACGAGCAGTACTTC.

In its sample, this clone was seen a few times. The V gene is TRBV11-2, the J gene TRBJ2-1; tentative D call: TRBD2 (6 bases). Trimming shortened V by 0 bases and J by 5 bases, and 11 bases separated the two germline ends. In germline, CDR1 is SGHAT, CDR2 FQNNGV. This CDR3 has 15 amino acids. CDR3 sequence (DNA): TGTGCCAGCAGCTTAGAGGGTCTAGCGAACAATGAGCAGTTCTTC. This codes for CASSLEGLANNEQFF.

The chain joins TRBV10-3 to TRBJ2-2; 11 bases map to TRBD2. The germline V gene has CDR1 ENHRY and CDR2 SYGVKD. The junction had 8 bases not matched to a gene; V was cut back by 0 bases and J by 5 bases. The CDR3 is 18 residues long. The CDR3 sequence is CAISESRGLAGSTGELFF. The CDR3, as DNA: TGTGCCATCAGTGAGTCAAGAGGACTAGCGGGTTCTACCGGGGAGCTGTTTTTT.

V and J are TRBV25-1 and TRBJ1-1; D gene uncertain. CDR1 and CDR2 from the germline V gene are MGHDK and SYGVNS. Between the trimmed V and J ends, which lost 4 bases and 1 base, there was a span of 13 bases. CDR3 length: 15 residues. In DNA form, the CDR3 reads TGTGCCAGCAGTGCTGTGGGGAAAGGGAACACTGAAGCTTTCTTT. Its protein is CASSAVGKGNTEAFF.

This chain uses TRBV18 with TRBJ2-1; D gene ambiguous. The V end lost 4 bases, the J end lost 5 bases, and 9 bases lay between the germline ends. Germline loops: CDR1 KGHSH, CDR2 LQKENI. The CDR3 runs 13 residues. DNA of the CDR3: TGTGCCAGCTCACTCGCTAGGGACAATGAGCAGTTCTTC. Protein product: CASSLARDNEQFF.

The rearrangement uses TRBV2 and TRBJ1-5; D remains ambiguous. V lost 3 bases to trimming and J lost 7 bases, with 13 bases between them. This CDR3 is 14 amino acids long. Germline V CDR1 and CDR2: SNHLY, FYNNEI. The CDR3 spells CASSEEMGSQPQHF. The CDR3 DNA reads TGTGCCAGCAGTGAGGAAATGGGTAGCCAGCCCCAGCATTTT.

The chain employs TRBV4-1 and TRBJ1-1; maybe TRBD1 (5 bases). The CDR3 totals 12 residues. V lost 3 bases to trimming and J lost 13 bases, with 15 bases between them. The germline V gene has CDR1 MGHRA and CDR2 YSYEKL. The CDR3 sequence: CASSQVRGLSFF. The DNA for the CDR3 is TGCGCCAGCAGCCAGGTGAGGGGTCTGAGTTTCTTT.

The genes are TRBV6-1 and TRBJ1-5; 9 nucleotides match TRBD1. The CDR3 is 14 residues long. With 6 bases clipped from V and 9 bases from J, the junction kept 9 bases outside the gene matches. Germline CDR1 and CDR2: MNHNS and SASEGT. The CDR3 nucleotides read TGTGCCAGCAGGAGACAGGGGGATAGGAGGCCCCAGCATTTT. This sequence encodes CASRRQGDRRPQHF.

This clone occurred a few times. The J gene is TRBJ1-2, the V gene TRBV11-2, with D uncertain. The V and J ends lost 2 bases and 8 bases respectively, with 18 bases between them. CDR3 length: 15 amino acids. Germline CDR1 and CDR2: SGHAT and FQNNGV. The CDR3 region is CASSLSVSQREGYTF. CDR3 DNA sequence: TGTGCCAGCAGCTTAAGTGTAAGCCAGAGGGAAGGCTACACCTTC.

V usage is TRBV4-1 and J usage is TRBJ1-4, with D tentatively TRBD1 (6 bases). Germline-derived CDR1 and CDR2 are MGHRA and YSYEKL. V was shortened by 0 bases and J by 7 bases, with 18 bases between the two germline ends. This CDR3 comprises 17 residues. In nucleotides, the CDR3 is TGCGCCAGCAGCCAAGAGGGAGGGTGGGGGGCAGGTGAAAAACTGTTTTTT. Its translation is CASSQEGGWGAGEKLFF.

CDR3 sequence: CASTVTGTNTEAFF. The CDR3 bases are TGTGCCAGCACCGTGACAGGGACGAACACTGAAGCTTTCTTT. The chain employs TRBV5-6 and TRBJ1-1, with 7 bases matching TRBD1. The CDR3 loop spans 14 amino acids. After removal of 6 bases from V and 1 base from J, the junction contained 6 bases not matched to a gene. The germline CDR1 and CDR2 sequences are SGHDT and YYEEEE.

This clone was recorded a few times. DNA of the CDR3: TGTGCCAGCAGCCCGTTGGTGGGCGGAGCCCCCTACGAGCAGTACTTC. It encodes CASSPLVGGAPYEQYF. This chain links TRBV7-9 with TRBJ2-7; D remains ambiguous. The CDR3 is made up of 16 amino acids. The V gene lost 5 bases and the J gene lost 2 bases, with 19 bases spanning the gap. CDR1 is SEHNR and CDR2 is FQNEAQ in the germline V gene (reference sequence). The full variable domain, completed using reference TRBV7-9 and TRBJ2-7, is DTGVSQNPRHKITKRGQNVTFRCDPISEHNRLYWYRQTLGQGPEFLTYFQNEAQLEKSRLLSDRFSAERPKGSFSTLEIQRTEQGDSAMYLCASSPLVGGAPYEQYFGPGTRLTVT.

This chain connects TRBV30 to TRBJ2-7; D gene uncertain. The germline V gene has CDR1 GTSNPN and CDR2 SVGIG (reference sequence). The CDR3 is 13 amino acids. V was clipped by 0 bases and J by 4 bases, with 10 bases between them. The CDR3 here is CAWSVPQAYEQYF. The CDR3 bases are TGTGCCTGGAGTGTACCGCAGGCTTACGAGCAGTACTTC. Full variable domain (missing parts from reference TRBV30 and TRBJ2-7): SQTIHQWPATLVQPVGSPLSLECTVEGTSNPNLYWYRQAAGRGLQLLFYSVGIGQISSEVPQNLSASRPQDRQFILSSKKLLLSDSGFYLCAWSVPQAYEQYFGPGTRLTVT.

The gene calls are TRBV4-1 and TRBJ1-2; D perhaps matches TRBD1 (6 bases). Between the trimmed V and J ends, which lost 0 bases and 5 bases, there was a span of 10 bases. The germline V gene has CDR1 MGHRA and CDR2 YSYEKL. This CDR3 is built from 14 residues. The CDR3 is CASSQETGPYGYTF. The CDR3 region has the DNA TGCGCCAGCAGCCAAGAGACAGGTCCTTATGGCTACACCTTC.